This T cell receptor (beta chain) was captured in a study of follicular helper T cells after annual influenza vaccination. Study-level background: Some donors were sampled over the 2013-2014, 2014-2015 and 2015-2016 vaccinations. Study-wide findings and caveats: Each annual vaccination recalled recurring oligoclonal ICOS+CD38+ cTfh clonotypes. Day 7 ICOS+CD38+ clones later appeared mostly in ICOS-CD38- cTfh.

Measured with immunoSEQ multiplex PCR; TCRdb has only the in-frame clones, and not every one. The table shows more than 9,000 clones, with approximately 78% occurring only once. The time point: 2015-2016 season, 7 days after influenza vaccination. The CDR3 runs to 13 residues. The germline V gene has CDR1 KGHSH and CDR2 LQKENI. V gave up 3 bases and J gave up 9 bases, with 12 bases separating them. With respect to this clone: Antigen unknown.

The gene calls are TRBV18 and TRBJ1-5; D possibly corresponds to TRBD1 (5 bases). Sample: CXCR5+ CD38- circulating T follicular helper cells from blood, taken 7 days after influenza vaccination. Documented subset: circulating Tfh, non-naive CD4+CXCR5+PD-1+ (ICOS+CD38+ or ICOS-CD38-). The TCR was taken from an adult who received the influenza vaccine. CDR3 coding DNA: TGTGCCAGCTCACCTGGGGCATCGCCGCCCCAGCATTTT. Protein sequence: CASSPGASPPQHF.